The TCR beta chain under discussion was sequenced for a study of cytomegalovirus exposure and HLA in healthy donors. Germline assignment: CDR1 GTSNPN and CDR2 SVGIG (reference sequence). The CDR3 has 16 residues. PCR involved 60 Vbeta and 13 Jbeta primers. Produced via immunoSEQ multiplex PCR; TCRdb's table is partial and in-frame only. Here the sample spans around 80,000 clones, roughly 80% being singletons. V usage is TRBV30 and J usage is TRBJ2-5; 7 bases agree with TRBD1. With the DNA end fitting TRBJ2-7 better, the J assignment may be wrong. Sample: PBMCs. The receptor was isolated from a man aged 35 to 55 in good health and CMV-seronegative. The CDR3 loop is CAWILDRDPPRYEQYF. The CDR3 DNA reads TGTGCCTGGATCCTCGACAGGGATCCTCCCCGCTACGAGCAGTACTTC.